The next 20 T cell receptor beta chains were all read from a single sample in a study of blood T cell repertoires in COVID-19. TCRdb keeps only in-frame clones here, not all; method: immunoSEQ multiplex PCR. The data contain about 140,000 clones, 84% of them singletons. Sequenced: peripheral blood. Source of these receptors: a human donor in a cohort sampled during active COVID-19.

The chain carries TRBV6-4 and TRBJ2-5, with TRBD2 identical over 9 bases. The J segment lost 1 base and the V segment lost 5 bases, leaving 5 bases of the junction unmatched. This CDR3 spans 15 amino acids. The germline V gene encodes CDR1 MRHNA and CDR2 SNTAGT. The CDR3 DNA reads as TGTGCCAGCAGTTCAGCGGGGGGCGGCCAAGAGACCCAGTACTTC. Translating it yields CASSSAGGGQETQYF.

V usage is TRBV7-8 and J usage is TRBJ2-1; D may be TRBD2 (5 bases). Per germline, CDR1 SGHVS and CDR2 FQNEAQ. V was trimmed by 3 bases and J by 6 bases, leaving 12 bases between them. The CDR3 sequence is 14 residues long. As DNA, the CDR3 is TGTGCCAGCAGCTTCGAGCTAGCAGTCAATGAGCAGTTCTTC. Its protein product is CASSFELAVNEQFF. Using reference TRBV7-8 and TRBJ2-1 for the parts outside the CDR3, the full variable domain is GAGVSQSPRYKVAKRGQDVALRCDPISGHVSLFWYQQALGQGPEFLTYFQNEAQLDKSGLPSDRFFAERPEGSVSTLKIQRTQQEDSAVYLCASSFELAVNEQFFGPGTRLTVL.

The chain couples TRBV4-1 to TRBJ1-1; D unresolved. With 3 bases removed from V and 1 base from J, the gap between germline ends came to 12 bases. Germline CDR1 is MGHRA and CDR2 is YSYEKL. The CDR3 has 15 amino acids. The CDR3 spells CASSHIEGGNTEAFF. Written as DNA, the CDR3 is TGCGCCAGCAGCCACATCGAGGGTGGGAACACTGAAGCTTTCTTT.

The CDR3 coding sequence is TGTGCCAGCAGCCCCTTCGGGACAGGGGAATACAATGAGCAGTTCTTC. It specifies CASSPFGTGEYNEQFF. The V gene is TRBV7-6, the J gene TRBJ2-1; the match to TRBD1 covers 10 bases. The CDR3 extends over 16 amino acids. J gave up 4 bases and V 5 bases, and 8 bases lay outside the gene matches. Per the germline V gene, CDR1 is SGHVS and CDR2 is FNYEAQ.

The chain uses TRBV27 and TRBJ1-1; tentatively, D is TRBD1 (6 bases). The germline V and J ends were trimmed by 6 bases and 2 bases, with 16 bases remaining between them. The germline V gene encodes CDR1 MNHEY and CDR2 SMNVEV (reference sequence). The length of the CDR3 is 15 residues. The CDR3, as DNA: TGTGCCAGCAGCCACTACATCAGGGGTAACACTGAAGCTTTCTTT. It translates to CASSHYIRGNTEAFF.

The V gene is TRBV27, the J gene TRBJ2-5, with D possibly matching TRBD1 (6 bases). The V gene's germline CDR1 is MNHEY and CDR2 SMNVEV (reference sequence). Trimming pared 3 bases from V and 4 bases from J, leaving 9 bases between. The CDR3 runs to 13 residues. The CDR3 DNA follows: TGTGCCAGCAGTTTTACAGGGTTAGAGACCCAGTACTTC. Its translation: CASSFTGLETQYF.

The rearrangement links TRBV19 to TRBJ1-6, with unresolved D. The CDR3 spans 18 residues. V was pared by 2 bases and J by 1 base, with 15 bases between. In germline, CDR1 is LNHDA, CDR2 SQIVND (reference sequence). The DNA of the CDR3 is TGTGCCAGTAGTATATACGGGCTGGGGAGATCCTATAATTCACCCCTCCACTTT. This encodes CASSIYGLGRSYNSPLHF.

The chain employs TRBV5-6 and TRBJ1-1; 8 bases match TRBD1. The trim removed 4 bases at V and 6 bases at J, leaving 11 bases unmatched. This CDR3 comprises 15 residues. Germline assignment: CDR1 SGHDT and CDR2 YYEEEE. CDR3 sequence (DNA): TGTGCCAGCAGCAGATTAGAGGGACAGGTAGCTGAAGCTTTCTTT. It codes for CASSRLEGQVAEAFF.

The chain has TRBV7-3 and TRBJ2-1; D not certain. Germline V gene lookup returns CDR1 SGHTA and CDR2 FQGTGA. V was pared by 5 bases and J by 0 bases, with 23 bases between. This CDR3 spans 19 amino acids. This chain's CDR3 is CASSLEMTTSISSYNEQFF. As DNA, the CDR3 is TGTGCCAGCAGCCTGGAAATGACGACTTCCATCAGCTCCTACAATGAGCAGTTCTTC.

This chain joins TRBV5-6 and TRBJ1-6, with D unresolved. The germline V gene has CDR1 SGHDT and CDR2 YYEEEE. The V and J ends lost 4 bases and 0 bases respectively, with 11 bases between them. The CDR3 sequence is 16 residues long. CDR3 DNA sequence: TGTGCCAGCAGCCAAACTATAAGCTCCTATAATTCACCCCTCCACTTT. Translation gives CASSQTISSYNSPLHF.

The DNA of the CDR3 is TGTGCCAGCACCCCGGGGGGGGCTTACGAGCAGTACTTC. Its protein is CASTPGGAYEQYF. The chain has TRBV6-5 and TRBJ2-7, with 8 positions matching TRBD2. The V segment lost 7 bases and the J segment 4 bases; nucleotides outside the gene matches: 6. The CDR3 loop spans 13 amino acids. Germline CDR1 MNHEY, CDR2 SVGAGI.

The sample holds one count of this clone. Written as DNA, the CDR3 is TGTGCCAGCATTCCGGGACAGGTCTTCTACGAGCAGTACTTC. Its protein is CASIPGQVFYEQYF. The chain uses TRBV6-6 and TRBJ2-7, with 8 bases lining up with TRBD1. The CDR3 totals 14 residues. Germline CDR1 reads MNHNY; CDR2 reads SVGAGI (reference sequence). With V trimmed by 7 bases and J by 3 bases, 8 bases remained unmatched.

The chain combines TRBV5-5 with TRBJ1-5; 7 bases are shared with TRBD1. The J segment lost 6 bases and the V segment lost 4 bases, leaving 16 bases of the junction unmatched. The CDR3 runs to 17 residues. CDR1 and CDR2 (germline): SGHKS, YYEKEE (reference sequence). CDR3 nucleotides: TGTGCCAGCAGCCCGAATGTAAACAGGGGTAACCTTCAGCCCCAGCATTTT. Its protein is CASSPNVNRGNLQPQHF.

The chain uses TRBV5-6 and TRBJ2-1, with TRBD2 as a possible D gene (6 bases). CDR1 is SGHDT, CDR2 YYEEEE, per germline. V was pared by 2 bases and J by 9 bases, with 21 bases between. The CDR3 sequence is 16 residues long. The DNA for the CDR3 is TGTGCCAGCAGCTTTTTGGCGGGGAGTTTCTACGGTGAGCAGTTCTTC. Its protein is CASSFLAGSFYGEQFF. Combining the CDR3 with reference TRBV5-6 and TRBJ2-1 gives the whole variable domain DAGVTQSPTHLIKTRGQQVTLRCSPKSGHDTVSWYQQALGQGPQFIFQYYEEEERQRGNFPDRFSGHQFPNYSSELNVNALLLGDSALYLCASSFLAGSFYGEQFFGPGTRLTVL.

This rearrangement joins TRBV6-1 to TRBJ1-3, with a weak D call TRBD1 (5 bases). The length of the CDR3 is 14 residues. The V gene's germline CDR1 is MNHNS and CDR2 SASEGT. Between the trimmed V and J ends, which lost 2 bases and 5 bases, there was a span of 10 bases. CDR3 protein: CASSESQGRNTIYF. CDR3 bases: TGTGCCAGCAGTGAATCCCAGGGCAGAAACACCATATATTTT.

This rearrangement joins TRBV11-2 to TRBJ2-7; D call uncertain. Germline V gene lookup returns CDR1 SGHAT and CDR2 FQNNGV. Trimming shortened V by 5 bases and J by 4 bases, and 12 bases separated the two germline ends. The CDR3 is made up of 13 amino acids. The CDR3 region is CASSTLSQYEQYF. CDR3 bases: TGTGCCAGCAGCACCCTATCCCAATACGAGCAGTACTTC.

The CDR3 nucleotides are TGTGCTAGTGGGCTCTGGGGGCAGGATACGCAGTATTTT. It codes for CASGLWGQDTQYF. The chain combines TRBV12-5 with TRBJ2-3; possible D gene TRBD1, 6 bases. Germline loops: CDR1 LGHNT, CDR2 FRNRAP. Trimming left V 6 bases short and J 6 bases short, with 13 bases between. This CDR3 is built from 13 residues.

CDR3 in amino acids: CASSRDRVSNEKLFF. As DNA, the CDR3 is TGTGCCAGCAGCAGGGACAGGGTTTCTAATGAAAAACTGTTTTTT. The V call is TRBV6-5, the J call TRBJ1-4; TRBD1 matches at 9 bases. Looked up from germline, CDR1 is MNHEY and CDR2 is SVGAGI. The V segment lost 6 bases and the J segment 3 bases; nucleotides outside the gene matches: 5. This CDR3 is 15 amino acids long.

The sample holds one count of this clone. The chain couples TRBV7-2 to TRBJ2-7; TRBD2 agrees at 9 bases. With 5 bases clipped from V and 7 bases from J, the junction kept 9 bases outside the gene matches. Germline V gene sequence: CDR1 SGHTA, CDR2 FQGNSA. The CDR3 is 14 residues long. CDR3 region: CASSTSGTSMEQYF. DNA for the CDR3: TGTGCCAGCAGCACGTCCGGGACTAGCATGGAGCAGTACTTC.

V is TRBV27 and J is TRBJ2-3, with D possibly matching TRBD2 (7 bases). Germline V gene lookup returns CDR1 MNHEY and CDR2 SMNVEV (reference sequence). The CDR3 contains 14 residues. The ends were cut back, 5 bases at V and 9 bases at J, with 18 bases in the middle. Here the CDR3 reads CASSPEGGSRTQYF. The CDR3 DNA follows: TGTGCCAGCAGTCCCGAGGGGGGGAGTAGGACGCAGTATTTT.